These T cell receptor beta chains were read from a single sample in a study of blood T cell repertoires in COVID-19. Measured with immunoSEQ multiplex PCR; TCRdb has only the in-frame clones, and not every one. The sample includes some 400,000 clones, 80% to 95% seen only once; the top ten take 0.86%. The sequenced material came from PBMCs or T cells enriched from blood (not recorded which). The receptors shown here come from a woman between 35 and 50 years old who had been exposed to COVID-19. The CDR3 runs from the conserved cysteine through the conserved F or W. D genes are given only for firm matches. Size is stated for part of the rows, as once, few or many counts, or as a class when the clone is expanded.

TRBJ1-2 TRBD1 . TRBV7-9 CASGTRSGTASILF TGTGCCAGCGGAACAAGATCCGGGACAGCGTCCATACTCTTC
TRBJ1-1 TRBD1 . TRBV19 CASSIVRQGRRGGSTEAFF TGTGCCAGTAGTATCGTCAGACAGGGCCGGAGAGGAGGCTCCACTGAAGCTTTCTTT
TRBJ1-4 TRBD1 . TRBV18 CASTPDRGTNEKLFF TGTGCCAGCACACCGGACAGGGGGACTAATGAAAAACTGTTTTTT
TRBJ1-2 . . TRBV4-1 CASSQVPANYGYTF TGCGCCAGCAGCCAAGTACCAGCTAACTATGGCTACACCTTC
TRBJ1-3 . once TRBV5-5 CASSLDRAFGNTIYF TGTGCCAGCAGCTTGGACAGGGCCTTCGGAAACACCATATATTTT
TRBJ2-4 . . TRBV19 CASSIVKSRGGRNIQYF TGTGCCAGTAGTATAGTAAAAAGTCGGGGAGGTAGAAACATTCAGTACTTC
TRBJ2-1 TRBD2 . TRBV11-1 CASSLGDYNNEQFF TGTGCCAGCAGCTTAGGGGACTACAACAATGAGCAGTTCTTC
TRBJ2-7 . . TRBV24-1 CATSGPLRWQREQYF TGTGCCACCAGTGGGCCCCTTAGGTGGCAGCGAGAGCAGTACTTC
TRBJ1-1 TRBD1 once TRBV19 CASGQQGTEAFF TGTGCCAGTGGGCAACAGGGGACTGAAGCTTTCTTT
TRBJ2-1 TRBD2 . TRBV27 CASSLSSREANNEQFF TGTGCCAGCAGTTTATCGTCACGGGAGGCCAACAATGAGCAGTTCTTC
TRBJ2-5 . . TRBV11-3 CASSSRDRQQETQYF TGTGCCAGCAGCTCGCGGGACAGACAACAAGAGACCCAGTACTTC
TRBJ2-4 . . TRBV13 CASSPLSEGHKNIQYF TGTGCCAGCAGCCCGCTATCGGAGGGCCACAAAAACATTCAGTACTTC
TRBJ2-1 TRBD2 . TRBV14 CASSQGLGTLAVNEQFF TGTGCCAGCAGCCAGGGGTTGGGAACACTAGCGGTCAATGAGCAGTTCTTC
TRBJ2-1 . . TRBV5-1 CASSLVAGGDEQFF TGCGCCAGCAGCTTGGTCGCGGGTGGCGATGAGCAGTTCTTC
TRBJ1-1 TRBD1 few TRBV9 CASSDTGAGQAFF TGTGCCAGCAGCGACACAGGGGCTGGGCAAGCTTTCTTT
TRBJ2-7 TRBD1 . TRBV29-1 CSVDRGPGEQYF TGCAGCGTTGACAGGGGGCCAGGCGAGCAGTACTTC
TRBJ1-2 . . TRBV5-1 CASSLGERANYGYTF TGCGCCAGCAGCTTGGGAGAACGGGCTAACTATGGCTACACCTTC
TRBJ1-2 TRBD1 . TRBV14 CASSERLGGLYGYTF TGTGCCAGCAGCGAACGTCTAGGGGGCCTCTATGGCTACACCTTC
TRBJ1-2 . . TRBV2 CASFQSLPSLERAPNYGYTF TGTGCCAGCTTTCAATCGCTTCCCTCCTTAGAGAGAGCCCCTAACTATGGCTACACCTTC
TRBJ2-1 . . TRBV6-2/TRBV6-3 CASSYSRLEGSGQFF TGTGCCAGCAGTTACTCGAGACTAGAGGGCTCAGGGCAGTTCTTC
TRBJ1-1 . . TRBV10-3 CATKLQAETEAFF TGTGCCACCAAGCTACAGGCCGAGACTGAAGCTTTCTTT
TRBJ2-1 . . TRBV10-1 CASSEAAVNNEQFF TGCGCCAGCAGTGAAGCGGCAGTTAACAATGAGCAGTTCTTC
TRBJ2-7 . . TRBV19 CASSIGQAYEQYF TGTGCCAGTAGTATTGGCCAGGCCTACGAGCAGTACTTC
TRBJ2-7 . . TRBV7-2 CASSLTSGDTYEQYF TGTGCCAGCAGCTTAACATCAGGGGACACCTACGAGCAGTACTTC
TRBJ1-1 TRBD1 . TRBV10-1 CASPDRGRTEAFF TGCGCCAGCCCTGACAGGGGCCGGACTGAAGCTTTCTTT
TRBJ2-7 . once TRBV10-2 CASSVSESPYEQYF TGCGCCAGCAGTGTTTCGGAGAGCCCCTACGAGCAGTACTTC
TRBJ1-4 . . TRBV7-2 CASSFRGSSEKLFF TGTGCCAGCAGCTTTAGAGGTTCTAGTGAAAAACTGTTTTTT
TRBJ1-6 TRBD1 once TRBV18 CASSPTGDNSPLHF TGTGCCAGCTCACCAACAGGGGATAATTCACCCCTCCACTTT
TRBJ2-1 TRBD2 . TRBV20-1 CSASPSGRGEQFF TGCAGTGCCAGTCCTAGCGGGAGGGGGGAGCAGTTCTTC
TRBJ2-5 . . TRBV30 CAWNGNRGGETQYF TGTGCCTGGAACGGAAACAGGGGAGGAGAGACCCAGTACTTC
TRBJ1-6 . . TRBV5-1 CASSSATGSNSPLHF TGCGCCAGCAGTTCGGCGACAGGAAGTAATTCACCCCTCCACTTT
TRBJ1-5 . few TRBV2 CASGQGGLYSNQPQHF TGTGCCAGCGGGCAGGGCGGCCTATATAGCAATCAGCCCCAGCATTTT
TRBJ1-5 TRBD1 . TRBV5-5 CASSRDRNQPQHF TGTGCCAGCAGCAGGGACAGAAATCAGCCCCAGCATTTT
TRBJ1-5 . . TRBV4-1 CASSQVAAGYQPQHF TGCGCCAGCAGCCAAGTAGCGGCAGGGTATCAGCCCCAGCATTTT
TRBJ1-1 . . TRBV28 CASRFRGSAEAFF TGTGCCAGCAGATTTAGGGGGAGCGCTGAAGCTTTCTTT
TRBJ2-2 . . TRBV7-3 CASSLSYGRGPAGELFF TGTGCCAGCAGCTTAAGTTACGGGAGAGGGCCCGCCGGGGAGCTGTTTTTT
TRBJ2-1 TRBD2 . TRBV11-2 CASSFTRGGNEQFF TGTGCCAGCAGCTTTACGCGGGGGGGCAATGAGCAGTTCTTC
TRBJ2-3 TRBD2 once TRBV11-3 CASSTRTSGTSTDTQYF TGTGCCAGCAGCACACGGACTAGCGGGACGTCCACAGATACGCAGTATTTT
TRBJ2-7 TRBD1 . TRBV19 CASTNSPGGEQYF TGTGCCAGTACCAATAGCCCAGGGGGAGAGCAGTACTTC
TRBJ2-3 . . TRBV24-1 CATSDGTLPSTDTQYF TGTGCCACCAGTGATGGGACTTTACCTAGCACAGATACGCAGTATTTT
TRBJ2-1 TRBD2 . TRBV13 CASSLAAGAHNEQFF TGTGCCAGCAGCTTGGCAGCGGGAGCCCACAATGAGCAGTTCTTC
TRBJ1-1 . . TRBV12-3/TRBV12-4 CASTRGGTEAFF TGTGCCAGCACTCGAGGGGGCACTGAAGCTTTCTTT
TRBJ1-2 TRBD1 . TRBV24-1 CATSDAGTGGGGYTF TGTGCCACCAGTGATGCCGGGACAGGGGGTGGAGGCTACACCTTC
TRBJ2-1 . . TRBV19 CASSRDFYNEQFF TGTGCCAGTAGCAGGGACTTCTACAATGAGCAGTTCTTC
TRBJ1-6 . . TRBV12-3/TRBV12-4 CASSFLRDSPLHF TGTGCCAGCAGTTTTCTTCGCGATTCACCCCTCCACTTT
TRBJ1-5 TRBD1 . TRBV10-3 CAISGQGGNQPQHF TGTGCCATCAGCGGACAGGGTGGCAATCAGCCCCAGCATTTT
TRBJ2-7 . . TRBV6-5 CASSSRGLPGEQYF TGTGCCAGCAGTTCCCGAGGCTTACCGGGGGAGCAGTACTTC
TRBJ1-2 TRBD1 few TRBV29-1 CSDIRDRGYGYTF TGCAGCGATATCCGGGACAGGGGGTATGGCTACACCTTC
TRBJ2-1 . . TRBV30 CAWSGVRARANEQFF TGTGCCTGGTCGGGGGTCCGCGCGCGCGCGAATGAGCAGTTCTTC
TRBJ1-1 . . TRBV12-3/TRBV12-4 CASSLKGVEAFF TGTGCCAGCAGTTTAAAGGGGGTCGAAGCTTTCTTT